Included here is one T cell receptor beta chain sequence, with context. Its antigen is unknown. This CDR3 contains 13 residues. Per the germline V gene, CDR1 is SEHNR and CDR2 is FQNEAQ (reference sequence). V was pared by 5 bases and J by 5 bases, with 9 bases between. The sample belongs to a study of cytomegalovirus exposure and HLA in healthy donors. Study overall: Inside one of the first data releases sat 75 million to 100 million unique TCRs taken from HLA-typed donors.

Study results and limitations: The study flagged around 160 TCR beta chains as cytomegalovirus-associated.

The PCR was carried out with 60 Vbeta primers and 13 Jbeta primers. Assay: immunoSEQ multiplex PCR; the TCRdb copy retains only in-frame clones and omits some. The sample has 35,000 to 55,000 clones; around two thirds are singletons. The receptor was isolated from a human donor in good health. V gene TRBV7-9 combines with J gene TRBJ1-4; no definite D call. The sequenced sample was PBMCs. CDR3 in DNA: TGTGCCAGCAGCCGTGGCGGGAATGAAAAACTGTTTTTT. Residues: CASSRGGNEKLFF.